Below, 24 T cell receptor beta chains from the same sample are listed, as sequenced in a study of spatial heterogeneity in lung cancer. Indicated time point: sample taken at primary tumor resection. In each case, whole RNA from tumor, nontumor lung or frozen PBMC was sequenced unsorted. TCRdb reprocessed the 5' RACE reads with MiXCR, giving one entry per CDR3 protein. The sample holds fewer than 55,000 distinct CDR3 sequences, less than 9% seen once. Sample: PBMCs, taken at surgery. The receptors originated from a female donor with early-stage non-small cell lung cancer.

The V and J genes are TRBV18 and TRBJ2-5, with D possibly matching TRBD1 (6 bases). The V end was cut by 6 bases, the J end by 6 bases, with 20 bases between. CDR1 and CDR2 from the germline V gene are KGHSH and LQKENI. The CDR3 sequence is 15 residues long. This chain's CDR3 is CASSQNLDRSQTQYF. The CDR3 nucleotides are TGTGCCAGCTCGCAAAATCTCGACAGGAGCCAGACCCAGTACTTC.

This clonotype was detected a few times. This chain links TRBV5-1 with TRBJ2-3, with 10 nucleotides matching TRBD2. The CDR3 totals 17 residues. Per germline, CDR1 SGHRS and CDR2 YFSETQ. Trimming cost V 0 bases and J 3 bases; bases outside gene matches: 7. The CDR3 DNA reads TGCGCCAGCAGCTTGGGATCTAGCGGGGGAAGGACAGATACGCAGTATTTT. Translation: CASSLGSSGGRTDTQYF.

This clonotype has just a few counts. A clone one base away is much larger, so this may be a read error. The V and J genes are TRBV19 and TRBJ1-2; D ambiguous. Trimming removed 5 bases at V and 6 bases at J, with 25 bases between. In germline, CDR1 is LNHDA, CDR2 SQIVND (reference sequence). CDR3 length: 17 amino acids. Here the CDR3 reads CASSQSEGSLGSDGYTF. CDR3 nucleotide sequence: TGTGCCAGTAGTCAATCGGAAGGGTCACTAGGGAGCGATGGCTACACCTTC.

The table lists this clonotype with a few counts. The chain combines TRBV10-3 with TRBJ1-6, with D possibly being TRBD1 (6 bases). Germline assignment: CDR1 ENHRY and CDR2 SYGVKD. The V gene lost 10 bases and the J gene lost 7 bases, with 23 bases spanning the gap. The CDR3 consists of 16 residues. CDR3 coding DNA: TGTGCCACCAATCCGACCGGGACACTGAAGAATTCACCCCTCCACTTT. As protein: CATNPTGTLKNSPLHF.

CDR3 amino acids: CASSISRNTGELFF. In nucleotides, the CDR3 is TGTGCCAGTAGTATCTCGAGGAACACCGGGGAGCTGTTTTTT. The gene calls are TRBV19 and TRBJ2-2; D is unclear. Germline V CDR1 and CDR2: LNHDA, SQIVND (reference sequence). V was clipped by 3 bases and J by 1 base, with 6 bases between them. CDR3 length equals 14 residues.

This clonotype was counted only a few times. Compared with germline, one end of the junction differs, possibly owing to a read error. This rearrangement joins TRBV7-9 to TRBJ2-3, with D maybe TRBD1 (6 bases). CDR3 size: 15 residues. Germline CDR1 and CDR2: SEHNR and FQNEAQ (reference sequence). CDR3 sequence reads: CASRLDRTITDTQYF. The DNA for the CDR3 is TGTGCCAGCAGATTAGACAGGACAATAACAGATACGCAGTATTTT.

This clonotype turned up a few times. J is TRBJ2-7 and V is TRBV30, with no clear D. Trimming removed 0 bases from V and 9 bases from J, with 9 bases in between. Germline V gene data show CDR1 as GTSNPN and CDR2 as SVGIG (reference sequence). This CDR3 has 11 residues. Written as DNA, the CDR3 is TGTGCCTGGAGTGTGGCCGCGATGCAGTACTTC. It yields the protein CAWSVAAMQYF.

In DNA form, the CDR3 reads TGTGCCAGCAGCCCCCTCACAGGGCCGGAGACCCAGTACTTC. Residues: CASSPLTGPETQYF. This sequence joins TRBV7-6 and TRBJ2-5, with D possibly being TRBD1 (6 bases). The V end lost 5 bases, the J end lost 5 bases, and 15 bases lay between the germline ends. The CDR3 has 14 amino acids. Germline CDR1 is SGHVS and CDR2 is FNYEAQ.

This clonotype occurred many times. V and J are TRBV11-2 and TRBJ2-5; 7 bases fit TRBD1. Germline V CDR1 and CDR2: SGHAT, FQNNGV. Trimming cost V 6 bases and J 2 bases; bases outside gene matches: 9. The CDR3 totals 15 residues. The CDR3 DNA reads TGTGCCAGCAGATATTACACGGGACAGCAAGAGACCCAGTACTTC. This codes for CASRYYTGQQETQYF. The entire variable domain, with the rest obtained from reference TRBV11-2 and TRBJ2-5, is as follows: EAGVAQSPRYKIIEKRQSVAFWCNPISGHATLYWYQQILGQGPKLLIQFQNNGVVDDSQLPKDRFSAERLKGVDSTLKIQPAKLEDSAVYLCASRYYTGQQETQYFGPGTRLLVL.

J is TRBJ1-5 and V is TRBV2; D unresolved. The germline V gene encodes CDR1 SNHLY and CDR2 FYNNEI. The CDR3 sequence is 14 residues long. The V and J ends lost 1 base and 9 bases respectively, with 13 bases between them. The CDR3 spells CASSEVNTYGPQHF. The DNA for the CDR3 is TGTGCCAGCAGTGAAGTAAACACCTACGGGCCCCAGCATTTT.

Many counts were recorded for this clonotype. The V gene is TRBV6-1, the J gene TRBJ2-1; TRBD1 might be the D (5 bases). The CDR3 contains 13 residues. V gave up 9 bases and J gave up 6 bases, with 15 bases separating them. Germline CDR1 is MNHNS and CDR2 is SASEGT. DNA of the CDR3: TGTGCCAGTAACTGGCAGGGCGGCAATGAGCAGTTCTTC. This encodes CASNWQGGNEQFF.

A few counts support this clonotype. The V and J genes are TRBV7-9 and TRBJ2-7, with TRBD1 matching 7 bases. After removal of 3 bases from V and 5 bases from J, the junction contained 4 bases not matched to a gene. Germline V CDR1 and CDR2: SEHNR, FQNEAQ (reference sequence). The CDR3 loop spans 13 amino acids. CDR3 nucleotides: TGTGCCAGCAGCTTCCCCACAGGGGACGAGCAGTACTTC. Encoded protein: CASSFPTGDEQYF.

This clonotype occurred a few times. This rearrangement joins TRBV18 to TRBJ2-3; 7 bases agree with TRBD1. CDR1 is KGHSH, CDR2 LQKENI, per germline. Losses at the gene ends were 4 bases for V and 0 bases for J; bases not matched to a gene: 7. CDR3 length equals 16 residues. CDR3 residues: CASSRPGQTSTDTQYF. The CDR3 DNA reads TGTGCCAGCTCACGACCGGGACAGACTAGCACAGATACGCAGTATTTT.

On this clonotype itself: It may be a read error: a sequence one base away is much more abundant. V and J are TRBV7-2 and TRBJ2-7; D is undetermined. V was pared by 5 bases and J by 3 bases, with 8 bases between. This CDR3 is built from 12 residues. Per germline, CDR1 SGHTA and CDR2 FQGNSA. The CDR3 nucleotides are TGTGCCAGCAGCCTGTTCAACTACGAGCAGTACTTC. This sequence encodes CASSLFNYEQYF.

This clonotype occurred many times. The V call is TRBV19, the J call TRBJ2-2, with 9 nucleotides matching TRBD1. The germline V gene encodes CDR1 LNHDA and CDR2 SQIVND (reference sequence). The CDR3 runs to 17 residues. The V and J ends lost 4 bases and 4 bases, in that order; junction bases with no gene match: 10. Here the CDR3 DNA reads TGTGCCAGTAGTAGGCGACAGGGGACAGGGTCCACCGGGGAGCTGTTTTTT. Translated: CASSRRQGTGSTGELFF.

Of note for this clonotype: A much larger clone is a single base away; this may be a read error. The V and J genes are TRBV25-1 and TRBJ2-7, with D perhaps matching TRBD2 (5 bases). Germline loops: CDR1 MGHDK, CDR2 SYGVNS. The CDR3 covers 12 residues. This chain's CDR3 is CAISGRAYEQYF. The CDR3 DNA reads TGTGCCATCAGTGGGAGAGCCTACGAGCAGTACTTC.

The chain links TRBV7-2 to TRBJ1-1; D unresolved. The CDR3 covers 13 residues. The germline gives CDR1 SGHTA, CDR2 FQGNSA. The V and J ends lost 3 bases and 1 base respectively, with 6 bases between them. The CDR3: CASSLDPNTEAFF. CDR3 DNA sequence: TGTGCCAGCAGCTTGGACCCGAACACTGAAGCTTTCTTT.

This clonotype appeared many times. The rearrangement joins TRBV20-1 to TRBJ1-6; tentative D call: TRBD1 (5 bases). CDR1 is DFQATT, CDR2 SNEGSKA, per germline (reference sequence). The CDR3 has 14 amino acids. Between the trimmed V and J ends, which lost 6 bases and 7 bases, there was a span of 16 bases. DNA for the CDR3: TGCAGTGCGGACGTGGGGGGTGGCAATTCACCCCTCCACTTT. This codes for CSADVGGGNSPLHF.

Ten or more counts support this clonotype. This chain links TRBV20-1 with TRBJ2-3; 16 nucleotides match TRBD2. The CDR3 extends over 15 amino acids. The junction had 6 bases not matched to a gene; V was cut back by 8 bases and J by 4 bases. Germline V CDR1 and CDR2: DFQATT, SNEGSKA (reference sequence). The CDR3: CSTGTSGGAADTQYF. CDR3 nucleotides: TGCAGTACCGGGACTAGCGGGGGGGCCGCAGATACGCAGTATTTT.

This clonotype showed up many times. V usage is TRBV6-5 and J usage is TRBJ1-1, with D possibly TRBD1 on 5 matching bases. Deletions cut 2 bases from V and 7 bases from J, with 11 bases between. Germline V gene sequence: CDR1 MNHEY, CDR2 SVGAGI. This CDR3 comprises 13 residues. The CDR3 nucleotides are TGTGCCAGCAGTTACCCCGGGGGTTTTGAAGCTTTCTTT. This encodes CASSYPGGFEAFF.

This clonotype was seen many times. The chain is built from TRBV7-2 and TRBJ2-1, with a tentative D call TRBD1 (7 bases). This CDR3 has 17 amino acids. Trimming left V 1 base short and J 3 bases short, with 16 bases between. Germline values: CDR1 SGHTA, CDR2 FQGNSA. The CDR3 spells CASSLVGGTALYNEQFF. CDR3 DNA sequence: TGTGCCAGCAGCTTAGTAGGGGGGACAGCCCTCTACAATGAGCAGTTCTTC.

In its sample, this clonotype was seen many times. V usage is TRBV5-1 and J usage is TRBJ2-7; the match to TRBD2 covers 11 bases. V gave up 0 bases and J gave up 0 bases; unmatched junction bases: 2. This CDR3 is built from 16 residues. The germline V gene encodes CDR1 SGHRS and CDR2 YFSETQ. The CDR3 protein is CASSLGSGGASYEQYF. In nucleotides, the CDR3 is TGCGCCAGCAGCTTGGGTAGCGGGGGGGCCTCCTACGAGCAGTACTTC.

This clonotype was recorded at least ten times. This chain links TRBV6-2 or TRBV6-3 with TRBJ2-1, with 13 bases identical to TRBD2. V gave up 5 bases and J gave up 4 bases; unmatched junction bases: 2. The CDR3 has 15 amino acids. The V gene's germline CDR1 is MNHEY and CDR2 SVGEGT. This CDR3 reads CASSALAGGYNEQFF. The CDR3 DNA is TGTGCCAGCAGTGCACTAGCGGGGGGGTACAATGAGCAGTTCTTC.

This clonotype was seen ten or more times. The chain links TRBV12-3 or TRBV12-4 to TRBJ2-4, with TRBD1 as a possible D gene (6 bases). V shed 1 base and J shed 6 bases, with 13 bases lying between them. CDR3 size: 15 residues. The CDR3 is CASSLDRAIGNIQYF. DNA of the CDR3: TGTGCCAGCAGTTTAGACAGGGCGATTGGAAACATTCAGTACTTC.